Listed below are T cell receptor beta chains from one sample, sequenced in a study of CD8 T cells in ankylosing spondylitis. MiXCR, applied by TCRdb to the 5' RACE reads, yields one record per CDR3 protein. Of around 330,000 distinct CDR3 sequences listed, roughly 12% were seen once; the top ten hold roughly 9.2%. Sequencing input: blood, either unsorted or a sorted T cell fraction (not recorded which). The receptors shown here come from a female donor with ankylosing spondylitis or in good health (not recorded which). The CDR3 runs from the conserved cysteine through the conserved F or W. Each record gives: J gene, clone size, V gene, D gene, CDR3 length, CDR3 DNA, CDR3 protein. A D gene is named only where the DNA matches it firmly. Part of the rows lack a size; the others show once, few, many or a class for expanded clones.

j_call: TRBJ2-4; clone_size: many; v_call: TRBV11-2; d_call: NA; cdr3_length: 12; cdr3_nt: TGTGCCACCAGGGGCAGGGAAAACATTCAGTACTTC; cdr3_aa: CATRGRENIQYF
j_call: TRBJ2-7; clone_size: once; v_call: TRBV20-1; d_call: NA; cdr3_length: 14; cdr3_nt: TGCAGTGCAACGGACGGCAGCTCCCCCTACGAGCAGAACTTC; cdr3_aa: CSATDGSSPYEQNF
j_call: TRBJ2-1; clone_size: many; v_call: TRBV7-2; d_call: NA; cdr3_length: 15; cdr3_nt: TGTGCCAGCAGCTTAATGGCGCGCTCCTACAATGAGCAGTTCTTC; cdr3_aa: CASSLMARSYNEQFF
j_call: TRBJ1-2; clone_size: many; v_call: TRBV29-1; d_call: TRBD1; cdr3_length: 15; cdr3_nt: TGCAGCGCCGTTTCTTGGACAGGGTTTAACTATGGCTACACCTTC; cdr3_aa: CSAVSWTGFNYGYTF
j_call: TRBJ2-3; clone_size: few; v_call: TRBV7-9; d_call: NA; cdr3_length: 16; cdr3_nt: TGTGCCAGCAGCCTCCCCAGTTCAACTAGCACAGATACGCAGTATTTT; cdr3_aa: CASSLPSSTSTDTQYF
j_call: TRBJ2-5; clone_size: many; v_call: TRBV9; d_call: NA; cdr3_length: 16; cdr3_nt: TGTGCCAGCAGCGTAGCTGGGGGAACCCACGGAGAGACCCAGTACTTC; cdr3_aa: CASSVAGGTHGETQYF
j_call: TRBJ1-6; clone_size: many; v_call: TRBV5-1; d_call: NA; cdr3_length: 18; cdr3_nt: TGCGCCAGTTCGGAAACAAGGTTACAAAGCTCCTATAATTCACCCCTCCACTTT; cdr3_aa: CASSETRLQSSYNSPLHF
j_call: TRBJ2-5; clone_size: few; v_call: TRBV7-9; d_call: NA; cdr3_length: 15; cdr3_nt: TGTGCCAGCAGCTTGGCACAGCCGATTCAAGAGACCCAGTACTTC; cdr3_aa: CASSLAQPIQETQYF
j_call: TRBJ2-2; clone_size: few; v_call: TRBV4-3; d_call: NA; cdr3_length: 14; cdr3_nt: TGCGCCAGCAGAGTGGACAGGAACACCGGGGAGCTGTTTTTT; cdr3_aa: CASRVDRNTGELFF
j_call: TRBJ2-1; clone_size: few; v_call: TRBV11-2; d_call: NA; cdr3_length: 15; cdr3_nt: TGTGCCAGCAGCCCCCCGGAGGGGTACTACAATGAGCAGTTCTTC; cdr3_aa: CASSPPEGYYNEQFF
j_call: TRBJ2-3; clone_size: many; v_call: TRBV2; d_call: NA; cdr3_length: 15; cdr3_nt: TGTGCCAGCAGTGGGGAGTGGACTAGCACAGATACGCAGTATTTT; cdr3_aa: CASSGEWTSTDTQYF
j_call: TRBJ2-2; clone_size: many; v_call: TRBV5-1; d_call: NA; cdr3_length: 16; cdr3_nt: TGCGCCAGCAGCTTGGCCCGGGGGTCGAACACCGGGGAGCTGTTTTTT; cdr3_aa: CASSLARGSNTGELFF
j_call: TRBJ1-4; clone_size: NA; v_call: TRBV20-1; d_call: NA; cdr3_length: 12; cdr3_nt: TGCAGTGCATGGGACTCTGTTGAAAAACTGTTTTTT; cdr3_aa: CSAWDSVEKLFF
j_call: TRBJ1-1; clone_size: few; v_call: TRBV7-2; d_call: NA; cdr3_length: 14; cdr3_nt: TGTGCCAGCAGCTTACGGGTTGTGGCCACTGAAGCTTTCTTT; cdr3_aa: CASSLRVVATEAFF
j_call: TRBJ2-2; clone_size: many; v_call: TRBV10-2; d_call: NA; cdr3_length: 17; cdr3_nt: TGCGCCAGCAGGATCGGGTTGGCTAGCGTGAACACCGGGGAGCTGTTTTTT; cdr3_aa: CASRIGLASVNTGELFF
j_call: TRBJ2-2; clone_size: few; v_call: TRBV30; d_call: NA; cdr3_length: 12; cdr3_nt: TGTGCCTTGGACAGAAACACCGGGGAGCTGTTTTTT; cdr3_aa: CALDRNTGELFF
j_call: TRBJ2-3; clone_size: many; v_call: TRBV7-2; d_call: TRBD2; cdr3_length: 14; cdr3_nt: TGTGCCGGGACTAGCGGGGGGCCTCCCGGCTCGCAGTATTTT; cdr3_aa: CAGTSGGPPGSQYF
j_call: TRBJ2-3; clone_size: few; v_call: TRBV15; d_call: NA; cdr3_length: 17; cdr3_nt: TGTGCCACCAGCAGAGTACCTCTTCAGAGTGGCACAGATACGCAGTATTTT; cdr3_aa: CATSRVPLQSGTDTQYF
j_call: TRBJ1-2; clone_size: many; v_call: TRBV12-3/TRBV12-4; d_call: NA; cdr3_length: 13; cdr3_nt: TGTGCCAGCTGCCTTAAAGGGGGTGTAGGCTACACCTTC; cdr3_aa: CASCLKGGVGYTF
j_call: TRBJ2-5; clone_size: NA; v_call: TRBV11-2; d_call: NA; cdr3_length: 14; cdr3_nt: TGTGCCAGCAGCTTAGTAGGGTTATTCGGCGGGGAGTACTTC; cdr3_aa: CASSLVGLFGGEYF
j_call: TRBJ2-7; clone_size: many; v_call: TRBV7-2; d_call: NA; cdr3_length: 15; cdr3_nt: TGTGCCAGCAGCACCAGGGGCGCTGGTCCCTACGAGCAGTACTTC; cdr3_aa: CASSTRGAGPYEQYF
j_call: TRBJ2-3; clone_size: few; v_call: TRBV6-1; d_call: NA; cdr3_length: 15; cdr3_nt: TGTGCCAGCAGGACCGTCAGGCGGGGCACAGATACGCAGTATTTT; cdr3_aa: CASRTVRRGTDTQYF
j_call: TRBJ2-5; clone_size: NA; v_call: TRBV14; d_call: TRBD1; cdr3_length: 15; cdr3_nt: TGTGCCAGCAGCCAGAACAGGGGGTTTCCAGAGACCCAGTACTTC; cdr3_aa: CASSQNRGFPETQYF
j_call: TRBJ1-5; clone_size: NA; v_call: TRBV15; d_call: NA; cdr3_length: 13; cdr3_nt: TGTGCCACCAGCAACAGGGGCAATCAGCCCCAGCATTTT; cdr3_aa: CATSNRGNQPQHF
j_call: TRBJ2-1; clone_size: few; v_call: TRBV3-1; d_call: TRBD2; cdr3_length: 15; cdr3_nt: TGTGCCAGCAGCCAAGGCCTAGCGGGGGGGGATGAGCAGTTCTTC; cdr3_aa: CASSQGLAGGDEQFF
j_call: TRBJ2-7; clone_size: many; v_call: TRBV20-1; d_call: TRBD2; cdr3_length: 15; cdr3_nt: TGCAGTGCTCGAAGGGAACTAGCGAGCTCCTACGAGCAGTACTTC; cdr3_aa: CSARRELASSYEQYF
j_call: TRBJ1-1; clone_size: many; v_call: TRBV20-1; d_call: NA; cdr3_length: 16; cdr3_nt: TGCAGTGCTAGACACTCACAGGGAAGGTCCAACACTGAAGCTTTCTTT; cdr3_aa: CSARHSQGRSNTEAFF
j_call: TRBJ2-1; clone_size: many; v_call: TRBV5-8; d_call: NA; cdr3_length: 16; cdr3_nt: TGTGCCAGCAGCTTGGAGATGCGGGGTGGCATCCATGAGCAGTTCTTC; cdr3_aa: CASSLEMRGGIHEQFF
j_call: TRBJ1-1; clone_size: few; v_call: TRBV6-5; d_call: NA; cdr3_length: 14; cdr3_nt: TGTGCCAGCAGTTTAGGGACGACGAACACTGAAGCTTTCTTT; cdr3_aa: CASSLGTTNTEAFF
j_call: TRBJ2-2; clone_size: many; v_call: TRBV20-1; d_call: NA; cdr3_length: 13; cdr3_nt: TGCAGTGCTAGAAGGGTTAATACCGGGGAGCTGTTTTTT; cdr3_aa: CSARRVNTGELFF
j_call: TRBJ1-1; clone_size: many; v_call: TRBV6-1; d_call: NA; cdr3_length: 13; cdr3_nt: TGTGCCAGCACCCGGGGGGCGAACACTGAAGCTTTCTTT; cdr3_aa: CASTRGANTEAFF
j_call: TRBJ2-7; clone_size: NA; v_call: TRBV9; d_call: TRBD1; cdr3_length: 14; cdr3_nt: TGTGCCAGCAGCGCGACGGGACAGTCCTACGAGCAGTACTTC; cdr3_aa: CASSATGQSYEQYF
j_call: TRBJ2-7; clone_size: few; v_call: TRBV20-1; d_call: TRBD2; cdr3_length: 14; cdr3_nt: TGCAGTGCTGCTTCTAGCGGGAGATTTGACGAGCAGTACTTC; cdr3_aa: CSAASSGRFDEQYF
j_call: TRBJ2-2; clone_size: NA; v_call: TRBV9; d_call: NA; cdr3_length: 18; cdr3_nt: TGTGCCAGCAGCGTAGGTATGACGGCACTATCGAACACCGGGGAGCTGTTTTTT; cdr3_aa: CASSVGMTALSNTGELFF
j_call: TRBJ2-1; clone_size: NA; v_call: TRBV12-3/TRBV12-4; d_call: TRBD2; cdr3_length: 22; cdr3_nt: TGTGCCAGCAGTTTAGGGGGGGGATTAGCGGGAGCTAGGGGCTTCTACTACAATGAGCAGTTCTTC; cdr3_aa: CASSLGGGLAGARGFYYNEQFF
j_call: TRBJ2-3; clone_size: many; v_call: TRBV20-1; d_call: NA; cdr3_length: 12; cdr3_nt: TGCAGTGCTAGAGACGTTCTCTATACGCAGTATTTT; cdr3_aa: CSARDVLYTQYF
j_call: TRBJ2-1; clone_size: NA; v_call: TRBV4-3; d_call: NA; cdr3_length: 16; cdr3_nt: TGCGCCAGCAGCCAAGGAAGCGTAAGGATCGACAATGAGCAGTTCTTC; cdr3_aa: CASSQGSVRIDNEQFF
j_call: TRBJ1-3; clone_size: few; v_call: TRBV7-9; d_call: NA; cdr3_length: 16; cdr3_nt: TGTGCCAGCAGCGGTCCCGGGACATACTCTGGAAACACCATATATTTT; cdr3_aa: CASSGPGTYSGNTIYF
j_call: TRBJ2-1; clone_size: NA; v_call: TRBV12-3/TRBV12-4; d_call: NA; cdr3_length: 15; cdr3_nt: TGTGCCAGCAGACCCCCCGGGAGCTTAGACAATGAGCAGTTCTTC; cdr3_aa: CASRPPGSLDNEQFF
j_call: TRBJ2-3; clone_size: NA; v_call: TRBV5-1; d_call: TRBD1; cdr3_length: 14; cdr3_nt: TGCGCCAGCAGCCCACAGGGGTACACAGATACGCAGTATTTT; cdr3_aa: CASSPQGYTDTQYF
j_call: TRBJ2-7; clone_size: many; v_call: TRBV29-1; d_call: NA; cdr3_length: 12; cdr3_nt: TGCAGCGTTCTATCCTTCAACTACGAGCAGTACTTC; cdr3_aa: CSVLSFNYEQYF
j_call: TRBJ2-5; clone_size: NA; v_call: TRBV12-5; d_call: NA; cdr3_length: 14; cdr3_nt: TGTGCTAGTGGCGTTAGCGGAGAAGGGGAGACCCAGTACTTC; cdr3_aa: CASGVSGEGETQYF
j_call: TRBJ2-7; clone_size: many; v_call: TRBV5-1; d_call: NA; cdr3_length: 11; cdr3_nt: TGCGCCAGCAGAGGCTCCTACGAGCAGTACTTC; cdr3_aa: CASRGSYEQYF
j_call: TRBJ1-1; clone_size: many; v_call: TRBV5-1; d_call: TRBD1; cdr3_length: 15; cdr3_nt: TGCGCCAGCAGCTCAAAGACAGGGGCGAGCACTGAAGCTTTCTTT; cdr3_aa: CASSSKTGASTEAFF